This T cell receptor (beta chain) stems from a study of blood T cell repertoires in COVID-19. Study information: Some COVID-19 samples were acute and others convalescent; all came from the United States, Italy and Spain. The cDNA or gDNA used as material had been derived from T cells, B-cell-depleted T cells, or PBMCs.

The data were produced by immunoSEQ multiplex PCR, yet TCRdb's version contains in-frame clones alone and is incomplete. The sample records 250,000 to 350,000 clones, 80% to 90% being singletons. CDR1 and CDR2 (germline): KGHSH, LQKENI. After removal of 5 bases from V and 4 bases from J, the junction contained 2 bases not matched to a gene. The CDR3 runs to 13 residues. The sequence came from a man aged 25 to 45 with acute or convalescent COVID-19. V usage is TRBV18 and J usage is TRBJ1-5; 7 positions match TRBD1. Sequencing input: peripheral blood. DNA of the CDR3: TGTGCCAGCTCAGAGGGACAGAATCAGCCCCAGCATTTT. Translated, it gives CASSEGQNQPQHF.